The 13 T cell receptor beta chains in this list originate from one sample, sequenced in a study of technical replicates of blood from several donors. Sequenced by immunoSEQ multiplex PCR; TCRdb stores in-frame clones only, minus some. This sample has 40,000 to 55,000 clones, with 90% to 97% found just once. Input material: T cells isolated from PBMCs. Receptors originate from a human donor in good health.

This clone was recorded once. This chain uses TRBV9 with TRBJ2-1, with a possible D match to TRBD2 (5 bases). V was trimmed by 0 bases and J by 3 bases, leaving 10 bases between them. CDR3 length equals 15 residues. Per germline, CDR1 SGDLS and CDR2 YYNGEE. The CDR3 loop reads CASSVASGFYNEQFF. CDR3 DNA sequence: TGTGCCAGCAGCGTAGCCAGCGGATTCTACAATGAGCAGTTCTTC. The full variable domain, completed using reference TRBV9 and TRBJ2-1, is DSGVTQTPKHLITATGQRVTLRCSPRSGDLSVYWYQQSLDQGLQFLIQYYNGEERAKGNILERFSAQQFPDLHSELNLSSLELGDSALYFCASSVASGFYNEQFFGPGTRLTVL.

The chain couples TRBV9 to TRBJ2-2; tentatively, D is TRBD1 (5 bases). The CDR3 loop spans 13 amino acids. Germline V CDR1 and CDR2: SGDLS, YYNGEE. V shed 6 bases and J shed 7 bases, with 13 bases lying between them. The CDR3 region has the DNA TGTGCCAGCAACAGCAGGGTGAACGGGGAGCTGTTTTTT. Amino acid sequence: CASNSRVNGELFF.

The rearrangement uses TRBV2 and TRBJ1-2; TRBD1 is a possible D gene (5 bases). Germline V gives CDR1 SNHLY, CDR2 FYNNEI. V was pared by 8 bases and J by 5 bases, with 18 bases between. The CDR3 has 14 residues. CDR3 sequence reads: CASPEDQGQYGYTF. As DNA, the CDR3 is TGTGCCAGCCCCGAGGATCAGGGCCAATATGGCTACACCTTC.

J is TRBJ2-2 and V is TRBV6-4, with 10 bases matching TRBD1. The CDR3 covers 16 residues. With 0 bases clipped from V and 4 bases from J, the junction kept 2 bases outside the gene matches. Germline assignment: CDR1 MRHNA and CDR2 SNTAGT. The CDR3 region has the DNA TGTGCCAGCAGTGACTCGGGGACAGGGGCCACCGGGGAGCTGTTTTTT. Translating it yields CASSDSGTGATGELFF.

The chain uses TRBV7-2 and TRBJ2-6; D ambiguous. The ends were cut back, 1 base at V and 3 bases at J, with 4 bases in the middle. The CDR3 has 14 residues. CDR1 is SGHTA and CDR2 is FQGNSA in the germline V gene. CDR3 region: CASSLDSGANVLTF. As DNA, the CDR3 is TGTGCCAGCAGCTTAGATAGTGGGGCCAACGTCCTGACTTTC.

The chain's CDR3 is CASIGRATGELFF. The CDR3 DNA reads as TGTGCCAGCATTGGCAGGGCCACCGGGGAGCTGTTTTTT. This chain uses TRBV6-1 with TRBJ2-2, with D possibly TRBD1 on 5 matching bases. Germline loops: CDR1 MNHNS, CDR2 SASEGT. This CDR3 is 13 amino acids long. The V end was cut by 7 bases, the J end by 4 bases, with 10 bases between.

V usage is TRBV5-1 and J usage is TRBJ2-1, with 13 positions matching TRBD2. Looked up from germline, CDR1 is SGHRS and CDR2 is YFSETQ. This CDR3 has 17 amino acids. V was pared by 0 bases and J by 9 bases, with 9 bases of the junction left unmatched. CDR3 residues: CASSLDPGLAGSGEQFF. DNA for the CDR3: TGCGCCAGCAGCTTGGATCCGGGACTAGCGGGAAGCGGTGAGCAGTTCTTC.

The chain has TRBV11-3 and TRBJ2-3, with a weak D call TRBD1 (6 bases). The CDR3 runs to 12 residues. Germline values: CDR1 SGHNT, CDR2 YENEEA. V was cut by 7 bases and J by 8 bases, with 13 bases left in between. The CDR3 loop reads CASTRGGGTQYF. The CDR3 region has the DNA TGTGCCAGCACCCGAGGGGGTGGTACGCAGTATTTT.

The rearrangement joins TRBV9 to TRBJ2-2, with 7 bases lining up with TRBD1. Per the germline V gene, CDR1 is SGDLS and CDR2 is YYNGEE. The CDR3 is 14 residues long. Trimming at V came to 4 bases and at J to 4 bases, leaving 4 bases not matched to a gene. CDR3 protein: CASSPTGVTGELFF. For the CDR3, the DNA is TGTGCCAGCAGCCCCACAGGGGTCACCGGGGAGCTGTTTTTT.

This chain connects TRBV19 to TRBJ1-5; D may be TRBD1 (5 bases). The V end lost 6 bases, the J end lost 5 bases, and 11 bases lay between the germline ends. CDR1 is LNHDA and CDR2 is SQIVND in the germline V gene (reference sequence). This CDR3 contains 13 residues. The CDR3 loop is CASRGQGYQPQHF. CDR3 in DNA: TGTGCCAGTAGGGGGCAGGGTTATCAGCCCCAGCATTTT.

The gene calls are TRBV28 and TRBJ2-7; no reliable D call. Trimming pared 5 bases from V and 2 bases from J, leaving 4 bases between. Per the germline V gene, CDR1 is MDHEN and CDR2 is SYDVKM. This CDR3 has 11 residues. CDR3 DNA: TGTGCCAGCAGTCCCACCTACGAGCAGTACTTC. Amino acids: CASSPTYEQYF.

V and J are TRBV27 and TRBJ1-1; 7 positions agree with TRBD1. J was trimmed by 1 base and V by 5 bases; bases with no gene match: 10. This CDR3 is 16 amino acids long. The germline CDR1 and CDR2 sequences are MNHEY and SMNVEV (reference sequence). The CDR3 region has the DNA TGTGCCAGCAGTCTCCGACAGGGCTTGTCGAACACTGAAGCTTTCTTT. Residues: CASSLRQGLSNTEAFF.

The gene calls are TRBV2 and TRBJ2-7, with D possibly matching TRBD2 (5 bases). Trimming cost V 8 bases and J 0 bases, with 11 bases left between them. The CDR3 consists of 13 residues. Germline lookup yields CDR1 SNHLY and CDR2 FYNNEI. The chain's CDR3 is CASLPGSSYEQYF. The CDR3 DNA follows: TGTGCCAGCCTCCCGGGGAGCTCCTACGAGCAGTACTTC.